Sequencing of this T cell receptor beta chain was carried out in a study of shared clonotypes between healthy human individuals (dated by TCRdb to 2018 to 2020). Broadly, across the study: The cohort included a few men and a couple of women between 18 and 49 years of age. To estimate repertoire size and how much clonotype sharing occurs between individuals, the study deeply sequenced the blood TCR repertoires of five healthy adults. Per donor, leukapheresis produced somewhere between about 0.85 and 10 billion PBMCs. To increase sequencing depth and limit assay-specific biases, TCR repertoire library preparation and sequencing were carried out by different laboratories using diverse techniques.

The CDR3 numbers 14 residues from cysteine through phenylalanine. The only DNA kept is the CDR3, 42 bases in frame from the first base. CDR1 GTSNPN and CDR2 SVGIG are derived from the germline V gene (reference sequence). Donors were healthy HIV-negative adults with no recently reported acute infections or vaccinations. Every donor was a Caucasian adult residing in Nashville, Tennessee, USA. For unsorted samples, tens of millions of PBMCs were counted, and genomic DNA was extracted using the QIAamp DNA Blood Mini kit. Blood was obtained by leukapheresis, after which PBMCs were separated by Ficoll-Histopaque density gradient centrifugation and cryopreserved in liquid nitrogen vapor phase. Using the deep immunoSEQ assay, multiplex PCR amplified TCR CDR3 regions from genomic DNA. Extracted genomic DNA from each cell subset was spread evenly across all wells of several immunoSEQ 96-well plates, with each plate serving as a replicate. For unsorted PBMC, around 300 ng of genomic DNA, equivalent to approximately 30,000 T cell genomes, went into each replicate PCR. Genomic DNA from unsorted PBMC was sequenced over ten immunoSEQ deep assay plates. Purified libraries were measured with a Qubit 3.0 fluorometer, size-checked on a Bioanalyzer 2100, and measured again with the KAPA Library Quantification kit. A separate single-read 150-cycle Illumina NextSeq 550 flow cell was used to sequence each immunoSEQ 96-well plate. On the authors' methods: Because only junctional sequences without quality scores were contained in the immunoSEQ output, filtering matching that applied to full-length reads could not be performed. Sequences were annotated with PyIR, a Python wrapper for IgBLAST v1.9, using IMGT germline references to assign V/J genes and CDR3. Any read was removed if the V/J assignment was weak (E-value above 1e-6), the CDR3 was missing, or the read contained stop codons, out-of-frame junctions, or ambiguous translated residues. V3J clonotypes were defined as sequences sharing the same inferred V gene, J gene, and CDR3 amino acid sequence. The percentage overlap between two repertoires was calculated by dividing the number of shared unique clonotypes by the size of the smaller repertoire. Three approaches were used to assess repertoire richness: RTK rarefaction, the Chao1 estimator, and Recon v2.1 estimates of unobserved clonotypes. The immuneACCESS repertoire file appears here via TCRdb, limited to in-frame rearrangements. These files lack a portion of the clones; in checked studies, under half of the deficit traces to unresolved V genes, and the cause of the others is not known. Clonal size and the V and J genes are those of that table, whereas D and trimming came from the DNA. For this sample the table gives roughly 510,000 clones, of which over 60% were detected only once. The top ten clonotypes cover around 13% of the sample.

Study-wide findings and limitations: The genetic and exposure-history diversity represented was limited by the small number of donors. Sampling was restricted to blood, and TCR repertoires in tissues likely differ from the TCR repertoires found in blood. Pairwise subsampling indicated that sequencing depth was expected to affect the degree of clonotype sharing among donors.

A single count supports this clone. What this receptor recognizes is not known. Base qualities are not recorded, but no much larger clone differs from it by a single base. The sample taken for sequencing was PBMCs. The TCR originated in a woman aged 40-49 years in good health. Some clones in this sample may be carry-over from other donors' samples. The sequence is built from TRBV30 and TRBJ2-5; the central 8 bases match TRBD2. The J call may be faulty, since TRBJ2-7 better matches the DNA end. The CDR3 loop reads CAWSVGTRPYEQYF. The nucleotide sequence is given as TGTGCCTGGAGTGTTGGGACTAGACCTTACGAGCAGTACTTC.